This T cell receptor (beta chain) was profiled in a study of cytomegalovirus exposure and HLA in healthy donors. The study, taken as a whole, reports: Data from an earlier analysis indicated that most TCR beta V segments were productive either about 87% or about 30% of the time.

CDR1 LNHDA and CDR2 SQIVND come from the germline V gene (reference sequence). The CDR3 consists of 13 residues. Trimming removed 8 bases from V and 10 bases from J; junction bases left unmatched: 13. In the PCR, 60 Vbeta and 13 Jbeta primers were used. TCRdb's copy holds only in-frame clones and misses some; the assay was immunoSEQ multiplex PCR. The table includes approximately 130,000 clones, roughly four fifths detected once. Remarks on this clone: Its antigen is unknown.

The chain combines TRBV19 with TRBJ1-1, with 7 bases lining up with TRBD1. The TCR sequence derives from a woman aged 40 to 50 in good health and CMV-seropositive. Specimen: PBMCs. The CDR3 sequence is CASGPAGQRSAFF. CDR3 coding DNA: TGTGCCAGTGGGCCCGCGGGACAGCGCTCAGCTTTCTTT. Looking up the rest from reference TRBV19 and TRBJ1-1 gives the full variable domain: DGGITQSPKYLFRKEGQNVTLSCEQNLNHDAMYWYRQDPGQGLRLIYYSQIVNDFQKGDIAEGYSVSREKKESFPLTVTSAQKNPTAFYLCASGPAGQRSAFFGQGTRLTVV.